This TCR beta chain stems from a study of shared clonotypes between healthy human individuals. Germline trimming cut 4 bases from V and 5 bases from J; bases unmatched to any gene: 4. Germline V CDR1 and CDR2: MDHEN, SYDVKM. The CDR3 spans 14 residues. TCRdb's table, derived via immunoSEQ multiplex PCR, lists solely in-frame clones and lacks some. This table holds hundreds of thousands of clones, almost 97% found once. Sequenced: naive CD4+ T cells sorted from blood. Subset specified: CD45RA+ positively selected. The sequence was obtained from a woman in her twenties or thirties in good health. This chain uses TRBV28 with TRBJ2-7; 11 bases are shared with TRBD1. This CDR3 is CASSSGQGVHEQYF. In DNA, the CDR3 is TGTGCCAGCAGTTCGGGACAGGGGGTCCACGAGCAGTACTTC.